The sequence of this T cell receptor beta chain was determined in a study of tumor-infiltrating lymphocytes in primary liver carcinoma. Points from the study as a whole: Against blood, tumors held a significantly higher top-250-clone fraction (p = 0.039). Tumor region pairs overlapped more than did tumor-adjacent and tumor-blood pairs.

Points on this clonotype: What it recognizes is unknown.

Starting material for RNA and DNA co-extraction consisted of about 19-32 mg of unsorted bulk tissue. Surgical resection served as treatment for the primary liver carcinoma of these patients. Reverse transcription of roughly 0.5 ug total RNA with a constant-region primer produced TCR beta cDNA. It was through three nested multiplex PCR rounds of slightly modified ARM-PCR that TCR beta libraries arose. TCRdb itself ran the multiplex PCR reads through MiXCR, one entry per CDR3 protein. The table shows around 54,000 distinct CDR3 sequences, with about 70% occurring only once. Sequenced sample: liver tumor tissue from sampling region 2. The subset was: tumor region T2, inferior pole. The origin of this receptor is a man aged 40-49 years with primary liver carcinoma and hepatitis B virus infection.

CDR3 bases: TGCTACGCTACTGTGGCCGTGGGGATGTACGAGCAGTACTTC. It codes for CYATVAVGMYEQYF. The rearrangement uses TRBV29-1 and TRBJ2-7; D not certain. This CDR3 is built from 14 residues. Germline CDR1 and CDR2: SQVTM and ANQGSEA.